This T cell receptor beta chain was sequenced during a study of cytomegalovirus exposure and HLA in healthy donors. V gave up 7 bases and J gave up 10 bases, with 19 bases separating them. The CDR3 extends over 13 amino acids. CDR1 ENHRY and CDR2 SYGVKD come from the germline V gene. PCR amplification relied on 60 Vbeta primers (plus 13 Jbeta primers). Clones were read by immunoSEQ multiplex PCR, and TCRdb kept only the in-frame ones, dropping some. Here the sample spans approximately 190,000 clones, over 80% being singletons. The sample consisted of PBMCs. The receptor comes from a man aged 30 to 45 in good health and CMV-seronegative. V is TRBV10-3 and J is TRBJ1-1; possibly TRBD1 for D (5 bases). CDR3 loop: CAIKNPGTYGAFF. The CDR3 DNA reads as TGTGCCATCAAAAATCCCGGGACTTATGGAGCTTTCTTT.